These 21 T cell receptor beta chains share one sample of origin, sequenced in a study of PD-1 blockade in classical Hodgkin lymphoma. Time point denoted: cycle 4 day 1 (C4D1), after six to seven weeks of nivolumab. With no exception, relapse followed autologous stem cell transplantation in all patients, and brentuximab vedotin exposure varied. Sequencing used immunoSEQ multiplex PCR; TCRdb keeps in-frame clones, though not all of them. The sample consists of more than 40,000 clones, approximately 70% of them appearing once. This material consisted of peripheral blood mononuclear cells (PBMCs), taken before the fourth cycle of nivolumab. These receptors originate from a human donor with classical Hodgkin lymphoma.

The V and J genes are TRBV28 and TRBJ2-6; the D is unclear. This CDR3 has 17 amino acids. CDR1 MDHEN and CDR2 SYDVKM come from the germline V gene. Trimming shortened V by 2 bases and J by 0 bases, and 11 bases separated the two germline ends. The CDR3 spells CASSLRWLASGANVLTF. CDR3 sequence (DNA): TGTGCCAGCAGTTTAAGATGGCTGGCCTCTGGGGCCAACGTCCTGACTTTC.

The rearrangement joins TRBV10-1 to TRBJ1-3, with D possibly TRBD1 on 5 matching bases. The CDR3 loop spans 21 amino acids. V lost 5 bases and J lost 2, with 31 bases in between. Germline lookup yields CDR1 WNHNN and CDR2 SYGVQD (reference sequence). The CDR3 nucleotides are TGCGCCAGCAGTAAGGGGTCAAGAGAAGGGCCCGAAGCCTATACTGGAAACACCATATATTTT. Amino acid sequence: CASSKGSREGPEAYTGNTIYF.

In nucleotides, the CDR3 is TGTGCCAGCAGCCCCCCGGGACTAGCGGGGGCGTCAGCTAGCACAGATACGCAGTATTTT. It codes for CASSPPGLAGASASTDTQYF. The chain is built from TRBV4-2 and TRBJ2-3, with 14 bases lining up with TRBD2. V trimming: 4 bases; J trimming: 0 bases; junction bases outside the gene matches: 12. The CDR3 sequence is 20 residues long. The germline V gene has CDR1 LGHNA and CDR2 YNFKEQ.

V is TRBV4-1 and J is TRBJ2-3, with 12 bases identical to TRBD2. The CDR3 runs to 19 residues. The germline gives CDR1 MGHRA, CDR2 YSYEKL. V trimming: 4 bases; J trimming: 2 bases; junction bases outside the gene matches: 13. The DNA of the CDR3 is TGCGCCAGCAGCCCTAGCGGGGGGGCCTCGAAAGAAGCCACAGATACGCAGTATTTT. As protein: CASSPSGGASKEATDTQYF.

The V call is TRBV6-6, the J call TRBJ1-5, with a tentative D call TRBD1 (6 bases). Germline CDR1 is MNHNY and CDR2 is SVGAGI (reference sequence). V was clipped by 6 bases and J by 1 base, with 16 bases between them. The CDR3 length is 16 residues. The CDR3 bases are TGTGCCAGCAGCCCACACGTGGACAGCAGCAATCAGCCCCAGCATTTT. Amino acids: CASSPHVDSSNQPQHF.

This clone was picked up one time. The CDR3 region has the DNA TGTGCCAGCAGCTCATCCCCCTACGAGCAGTACTTC. As protein: CASSSSPYEQYF. This chain links TRBV7-9 with TRBJ2-7; no reliable D call. V dropped 4 bases and J dropped 2 bases, with 6 bases sitting between them. Germline V CDR1 and CDR2: SEHNR, FQNEAQ (reference sequence). This CDR3 spans 12 amino acids.

The chain carries TRBV2 and TRBJ1-6; TRBD1 might be the D (6 bases). This CDR3 region has 15 residues. The germline V and J ends were trimmed by 4 bases and 10 bases, with 17 bases remaining between them. The V gene's germline CDR1 is SNHLY and CDR2 FYNNEI. CDR3 DNA sequence: TGTGCCAGCAGTGGCGCGACAGGAGGAATATCACCCCTCCACTTT. This gives the protein CASSGATGGISPLHF.

This chain joins TRBV28 and TRBJ2-7; TRBD2 matches at 8 bases. V was pared by 5 bases and J by 4 bases, with 13 bases of the junction left unmatched. The CDR3 contains 16 residues. CDR1 MDHEN and CDR2 SYDVKM come from the germline V gene. The CDR3 region has the DNA TGTGCCAGCAGTGCGACGGGGGGGCCGACCATATACGAGCAGTACTTC. The encoded protein is CASSATGGPTIYEQYF. The full variable domain, with the rest looked up from reference TRBV28 and TRBJ2-7, is DVKVTQSSRYLVKRTGEKVFLECVQDMDHENMFWYRQDPGLGLRLIYFSYDVKMKEKGDIPEGYSVSREKKERFSLILESASTNQTSMYLCASSATGGPTIYEQYFGPGTRLTVT.

V gene TRBV19 combines with J gene TRBJ1-1; D unresolved. Germline loops: CDR1 LNHDA, CDR2 SQIVND (reference sequence). The V end was cut by 3 bases, the J end by 4 bases, with 15 bases between. This CDR3 is 15 amino acids long. In DNA, the CDR3 is TGTGCCAGTAGTATGATTGAGGATCGTGGCACTGAAGCTTTCTTT. As protein: CASSMIEDRGTEAFF. The full variable domain, with the rest looked up from reference TRBV19 and TRBJ1-1, is DGGITQSPKYLFRKEGQNVTLSCEQNLNHDAMYWYRQDPGQGLRLIYYSQIVNDFQKGDIAEGYSVSREKKESFPLTVTSAQKNPTAFYLCASSMIEDRGTEAFFGQGTRLTVV.

The chain combines TRBV9 with TRBJ2-5; 8 bases agree with TRBD1. V lost 5 bases, J lost 1 base, and 7 bases stayed unmatched. This CDR3 is built from 15 residues. Germline V gene lookup returns CDR1 SGDLS and CDR2 YYNGEE. This CDR3 is CASSTGGNTQETQYF. In DNA, the CDR3 is TGTGCCAGCAGTACAGGGGGGAATACCCAAGAGACCCAGTACTTC.

This chain links TRBV9 with TRBJ2-1; maybe TRBD2 (5 bases). The germline V and J ends were trimmed by 2 bases and 3 bases, with 9 bases remaining between them. This CDR3 is built from 14 residues. Germline loops: CDR1 SGDLS, CDR2 YYNGEE. The CDR3 bases are TGTGCCAGCAGCGTCCGGGAAAGCTACAATGAGCAGTTCTTC. It specifies CASSVRESYNEQFF.

This chain connects TRBV30 to TRBJ2-1; D might be TRBD1 (5 bases). Trimming stripped 4 bases from V and 3 bases from J, with 13 bases between. The CDR3 spans 14 residues. CDR1 GTSNPN and CDR2 SVGIG come from the germline V gene (reference sequence). CDR3 loop: CAWNEKTVYNEQFF. CDR3 in DNA: TGTGCCTGGAATGAAAAGACAGTCTACAATGAGCAGTTCTTC.

The chain combines TRBV5-6 with TRBJ2-7; 13 nucleotides line up with TRBD2. The CDR3 is 15 residues long. V lost 2 bases and J lost 3; bases outside the gene matches: 2. Per the germline V gene, CDR1 is SGHDT and CDR2 is YYEEEE. CDR3 DNA: TGTGCCAGCAGCTTCGGACTAGCGGGGGACTACGAGCAGTACTTC. Amino acids: CASSFGLAGDYEQYF.

The chain employs TRBV4-3 and TRBJ2-7; a weak D match, TRBD1 (6 bases). The CDR3 totals 15 residues. V shed 5 bases and J shed 0 bases, with 14 bases lying between them. Germline values: CDR1 LGHNA, CDR2 YSLEER. The CDR3 DNA reads TGCGCCAGCAGCTGGGAGAGGGGGAGCTCCTACGAGCAGTACTTC. This encodes CASSWERGSSYEQYF.

This sequence joins TRBV4-1 and TRBJ2-1; D may be TRBD2 (6 bases). The CDR3 loop spans 16 amino acids. Germline lookup yields CDR1 MGHRA and CDR2 YSYEKL. The germline V and J ends were trimmed by 8 bases and 1 base, with 18 bases remaining between them. The CDR3 DNA is TGCGCCAGCGTCCCCTTAGGGGCGGGGTCCTACAATGAGCAGTTCTTC. Protein: CASVPLGAGSYNEQFF.

This clone is medium-sized by share. J is TRBJ2-5 and V is TRBV4-1; 9 bases align to TRBD2. V gave up 1 base and J gave up 4 bases; unmatched junction bases: 7. Germline V gene lookup returns CDR1 MGHRA and CDR2 YSYEKL. This CDR3 is 16 amino acids long. The CDR3 coding sequence is TGCGCCAGCAGCCAAGTGGTTAGCGGGGGTAGAGAGACCCAGTACTTC. It yields the protein CASSQVVSGGRETQYF.

The chain has TRBV30 and TRBJ2-3; TRBD2 aligns across 8 bases. The CDR3 is 16 residues long. Per germline, CDR1 GTSNPN and CDR2 SVGIG (reference sequence). The junction had 9 bases not matched to a gene; V was cut back by 2 bases and J by 2 bases. CDR3 protein: CAWSSVGAGVTDTQYF. CDR3 coding DNA: TGTGCCTGGAGTTCTGTGGGAGCGGGGGTCACAGATACGCAGTATTTT.

V usage is TRBV6-4 and J usage is TRBJ1-1, with D tentatively TRBD1 (6 bases). CDR1 and CDR2 (germline): MRHNA, SNTAGT. V lost 11 bases, J lost 5 bases, and 15 bases lay in between. The CDR3 has 12 amino acids. CDR3 residues: CARGRGGTEAFF. CDR3 nucleotide sequence: TGTGCCCGGGGCAGGGGAGGGACTGAAGCTTTCTTT.

V is TRBV27 and J is TRBJ2-5, with 8 bases fitting TRBD2. This CDR3 comprises 15 residues. The V and J ends lost 3 bases and 0 bases, in that order; junction bases with no gene match: 3. Germline loops: CDR1 MNHEY, CDR2 SMNVEV (reference sequence). CDR3 region: CASSFVLADQETQYF. The CDR3 DNA follows: TGTGCCAGCAGTTTTGTACTAGCGGACCAAGAGACCCAGTACTTC.

By share, this clone counts as medium-sized. V usage is TRBV5-1 and J usage is TRBJ2-3; D possibly corresponds to TRBD2 (6 bases). Germline V gene data show CDR1 as SGHRS and CDR2 as YFSETQ. The CDR3 consists of 15 residues. Trimming removed 0 bases from V and 6 bases from J, with 14 bases in between. The CDR3 DNA follows: TGCGCCAGCAGCTTGGGGACCGAGGCGGGGGATACGCAGTATTTT. This translates into CASSLGTEAGDTQYF.

The chain links TRBV21-1 to TRBJ2-7; the table names TRBD1, a call not compared with the DNA. TRBV21-1 is reported as a pseudogene. The CDR3 spans 14 residues. The CDR3: CASNTLGQTREQYF. The CDR3 DNA is TGTGCCAGCAACACCCTGGGACAGACGCGGGAGCAGTACTTC.